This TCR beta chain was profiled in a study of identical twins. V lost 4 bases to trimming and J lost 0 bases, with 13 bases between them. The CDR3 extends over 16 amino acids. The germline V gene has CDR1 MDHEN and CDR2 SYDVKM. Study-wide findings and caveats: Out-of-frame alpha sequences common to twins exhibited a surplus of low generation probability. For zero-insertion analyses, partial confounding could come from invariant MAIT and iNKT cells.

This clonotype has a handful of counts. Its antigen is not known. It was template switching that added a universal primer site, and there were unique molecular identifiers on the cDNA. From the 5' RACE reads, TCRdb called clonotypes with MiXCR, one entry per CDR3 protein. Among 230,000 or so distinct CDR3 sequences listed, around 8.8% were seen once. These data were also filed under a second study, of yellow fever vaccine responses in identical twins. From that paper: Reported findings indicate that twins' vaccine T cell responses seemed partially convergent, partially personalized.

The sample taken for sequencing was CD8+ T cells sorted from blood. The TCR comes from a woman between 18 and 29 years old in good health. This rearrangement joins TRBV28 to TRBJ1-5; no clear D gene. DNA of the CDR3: TGTGCCAGCAGTTCGGTGTGGAGGGATAGCAATCAGCCCCAGCATTTT. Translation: CASSSVWRDSNQPQHF.